This TCR beta chain was observed in a study of blood T cell repertoires in COVID-19. About the research overall: Researchers got acute and convalescent COVID-19 samples from the United States, Italy and Spain. PBMCs, B-cell-depleted T cells, or T cells provided the cDNA or gDNA that made up the material.

This study enrolled people aged about 18 to 95 from roughly 24 US geographic areas. Original handling: It was from reference gene primer amplification that nucleated cell counts were estimated. Some clones are missing from TCRdb's copy, which holds only in-frame ones; the method was immunoSEQ multiplex PCR. The V and J calls and the clone size are those of that table, but D and trimming were determined from the DNA. This sample has under 350,000 clones, with under 90% found just once. The specimen was PBMCs or T cells enriched from blood (not recorded which). This receptor was taken from a woman in her fifties or sixties who had recovered from COVID-19.

The CDR3, as DNA: TGTGCCAGCAGCATCGGACTTGCCAGCTACGAGCAGTACTTC. This sequence encodes CASSIGLASYEQYF. The chain joins TRBV13 to TRBJ2-7, with TRBD2 as a possible D gene (5 bases). CDR3 size: 14 residues. Trimming pared 5 bases from V and 3 bases from J, leaving 14 bases between. Looked up from germline, CDR1 is PRHDT and CDR2 is FYEKMQ (reference sequence). Using reference TRBV13 and TRBJ2-7 for the parts outside the CDR3, the full variable domain is AAGVIQSPRHLIKEKRETATLKCYPIPRHDTVYWYQQGPGQDPQFLISFYEKMQSDKGSIPDRFSAQQFSDYHSELNMSSLELGDSALYFCASSIGLASYEQYFGPGTRLTVT.